These T cell receptor beta chains were read from a single sample in a study of shared clonotypes between healthy human individuals. Only in-frame clones appear in the TCRdb table, and some are missing; sequencing was by immunoSEQ multiplex PCR. The sample lists over 2,000,000 clones, just under 95% occurring once. The sequencing input was naive CD8+ T cells from PBMCs. These receptor sequences come from a man aged 18 to 35 in good health. Some clones in this sample may be carry-over from other donors' samples. Both conserved end residues are part of each CDR3. D genes are given only for firm matches. The size entry is marked missing in some rows and otherwise reads once, few, many or a size class.

v_gene	j_gene	d_gene	abundance	CDR3aa	CDR3nt
TRBV7-9	TRBJ2-1	TRBD2	.	CASSLGTSGSDEQFF	TGTGCCAGCAGCTTAGGAACTAGCGGGAGCGATGAGCAGTTCTTC
TRBV19	TRBJ2-1	TRBD2	.	CASSIDPLAEFYNEQFF	TGTGCCAGTAGTATAGATCCCCTAGCGGAGTTCTACAATGAGCAGTTCTTC
TRBV27	TRBJ2-1	TRBD2	.	CASSLIAGGVYNEQFF	TGTGCCAGCAGTTTAATAGCGGGAGGGGTCTACAATGAGCAGTTCTTC
TRBV11-2	TRBJ1-1	.	few	CASGGRANTEAFF	TGTGCCAGCGGCGGCAGGGCGAACACTGAAGCTTTCTTT
TRBV5-1	TRBJ2-5	.	.	CASRGHQEGEETQYF	TGCGCCAGCAGGGGGCACCAAGAGGGCGAGGAGACCCAGTACTTC
TRBV5-1	TRBJ2-3	TRBD2	once	CASSLYTSGSITDTQYF	TGCGCCAGCAGCTTGTATACTAGCGGAAGTATCACAGATACGCAGTATTTT
TRBV28	TRBJ1-1	.	.	CASSLRSGLGPVCEAFF	TGTGCCAGCAGTTTAAGGTCAGGGCTTGGCCCAGTGTGTGAAGCTTTCTTT
TRBV7-2	TRBJ1-2	TRBD1	.	CASSLDGTGFFGYTF	TGTGCCAGCAGCTTAGATGGGACAGGGTTCTTTGGCTACACCTTC
TRBV29-1	TRBJ2-7	.	once	CSVDQSYEQYF	TGCAGCGTTGACCAATCCTACGAGCAGTACTTC
TRBV27	TRBJ2-2	.	.	CASSLSKGGMNTGELFF	TGTGCCAGCAGTTTATCGAAGGGCGGGATGAACACCGGGGAGCTGTTTTTT
TRBV28	TRBJ1-1	.	.	CASSLREYMNTEAFF	TGTGCCAGCAGTCTCCGGGAGTACATGAACACTGAAGCTTTCTTT
TRBV13	TRBJ2-3	.	once	CASSLLTDTQYF	TGTGCCAGCAGCCTCCTTACGGATACGCAGTATTTT
TRBV29-1	TRBJ1-2	TRBD1	.	CSAATGGAGGYTF	TGCAGCGCAGCGACAGGGGGCGCGGGTGGCTACACCTTC
TRBV12-5	TRBJ2-7	.	.	CASGDGEQYF	TGTGCTAGTGGGGACGGCGAGCAGTACTTC
TRBV4-1	TRBJ2-7	.	.	CASSQEVVDRLYEQYF	TGCGCCAGCAGCCAAGAGGTTGTGGACAGATTATACGAGCAGTACTTC